A selection of T cell receptor beta chains follows, all from one sample in a study of blood T cell repertoires in COVID-19. TCRdb's copy holds only in-frame clones and misses some; the assay was immunoSEQ multiplex PCR. This repertoire shows 70,000 to 95,000 clones, approximately 89% found once; its top ten account for more than 4.5%. Sequenced material: peripheral blood. The source is a woman aged 80 or older with active COVID-19. Each CDR3 is given with its conserved first and last residue. The D gene is left open where the match is weak.

TRBJ2-6	.	TRBV7-9	TGTGCCAGCAGCGCCCGAGGCTCTGGGGCCAACGTCCTGACTTTC	CASSARGSGANVLTF
TRBJ2-1	.	TRBV4-2	TGTGCCAGCAGCAATATGTTAGCGGCCAATGAGCAGTTCTTC	CASSNMLAANEQFF
TRBJ2-5	TRBD2	TRBV10-3	TGTGCCATCAGTGAGGGTCCTAGCGGGAGGGAGACCCAGTACTTC	CAISEGPSGRETQYF
TRBJ2-3	.	TRBV9	TGTGCCAGCAGCGTAGGTCCTGTCGCAGATACGCAGTATTTT	CASSVGPVADTQYF
TRBJ2-1	TRBD2	TRBV7-8	TGTGCCAGCAGCCCGACGATAGCGGGAGGGCCGGTTGAGCAGTTCTTC	CASSPTIAGGPVEQFF
TRBJ1-4	.	TRBV6-5	TGTGCCAGCAGTCCCCAGGGTACCTTAGGAAAACTGTTTTTT	CASSPQGTLGKLFF
TRBJ2-5	.	TRBV5-6	TGTGCCAGCAGCCCCGGGACACCACGCAGGGAGACCCAGTACTTC	CASSPGTPRRETQYF
TRBJ1-1	TRBD1	TRBV19	TGTGCCAGTAGTTCACCGGGACAGGGGGCCCGCACTGAAGCTTTCTTT	CASSSPGQGARTEAFF
TRBJ2-1	.	TRBV11-3	TGTGCCAGCAGCTTAGCTACCGTAGGGGACAATGAGCAGTTCTTC	CASSLATVGDNEQFF
TRBJ2-1	TRBD2	TRBV19	TGTGCCAGTAGTAACCCCCGACCGACTAGCGGGAGAAACTACAATGAGCAGTTCTTC	CASSNPRPTSGRNYNEQFF
TRBJ2-1	.	TRBV2	TGTGCCAGCAGTGAAGGCAGACTGCAGTGGTACAATGAGCAGTTCTTC	CASSEGRLQWYNEQFF
TRBJ2-1	TRBD2	TRBV7-3	TGTGCCAGCAGCTGGACTAGCGGGAGTACCGGCGAGCAGTTCTTC	CASSWTSGSTGEQFF
TRBJ2-7	TRBD1	TRBV11-2	TGTGCCAGCAGCCCGGGACAGTTTTACGAGCAGTACTTC	CASSPGQFYEQYF